One T cell receptor beta chain is described in this entry. Antigen: not known. Primers included in the PCR were 60 Vbeta and 13 Jbeta primers. Assay used: immunoSEQ multiplex PCR; TCRdb lists only in-frame clones, some missing. Its table lists 140,000 to 150,000 clones. The data are from a study of cytomegalovirus exposure and HLA in healthy donors. Study results and caveats: Sequencing had likely introduced a cluster of highly shared sequence variants as an artifact. Analyses of presence and absence presupposed an approximately uniform sequencing depth across donors.

The TCR was taken from a woman between 45 and 60 years old in good health and CMV-seronegative. Sequencing was carried out using PBMCs.

This CDR3 is CASRMTSRDQPQHF. The CDR3 coding sequence is TGTGCCAGCAGAATGACATCGCGGGATCAGCCCCAGCATTTT. The V and J genes are TRBV28 and TRBJ1-5; no definite D call. Germline V gene sequence: CDR1 MDHEN, CDR2 SYDVKM. Trimming shortened V by 6 bases and J by 5 bases, and 14 bases separated the two germline ends. The CDR3 has 14 amino acids.